This T cell receptor (beta chain) was documented in a study of blood T cell repertoires in COVID-19. The wider study: Researchers got acute and convalescent COVID-19 samples from the United States, Italy and Spain. PBMCs, B-cell-depleted T cells, or T cells provided the cDNA or gDNA that made up the material.

This CDR3 contains 15 residues. The germline CDR1 and CDR2 sequences are LNHDA and SQIVND (reference sequence). V was pared by 4 bases and J by 2 bases, with 13 bases between. This clone was seen a few times. The authors' processing: From reference gene primer amplification, estimates of nucleated cell counts were derived. Only in-frame clones appear in the TCRdb table, and some are missing; sequencing was by immunoSEQ multiplex PCR. The V and J calls and clone size were taken over from that table, and D and trimming were inferred from the DNA. The sample records around 270,000 clones, approximately 81% being singletons.

The specimen sequenced was peripheral blood. The chain uses TRBV19 and TRBJ2-3; D is perhaps TRBD2 (5 bases). The receptor's source is a man aged 55-75 years with acute or convalescent COVID-19. CDR3 region: CASSSGRLLTDTQYF. The CDR3 DNA sequence: TGTGCCAGTAGTAGCGGCAGACTACTCACAGATACGCAGTATTTT.